These T cell receptor beta chains were read from a single sample in a study of human T cells and chemical hapten exposure. TCRdb reprocessed the RACE reads with MiXCR, giving one entry per CDR3 protein. Of about 82,000 distinct CDR3 sequences in the sample, about 11% are singletons; the top ten hold roughly 4.2%. The sample in question was whole blood, obtained in connection with sensitization to the hapten diphenylcyclopropenone (DPC). The receptors shown here come from a woman aged 45-59 years with alopecia areata. Some clones in this sample may be carry-over from other donors' samples. Both conserved end residues are part of each CDR3. Each record gives: D gene, clone size, J gene, V gene, CDR3 DNA, CDR3 protein. D genes are given only for firm matches. Some rows have no size entry. The others give once, few or many, or a class for an expanded clone.

NA NA TRBJ2-5 TRBV5-1 TGCGCCAGCAGCTTGGGAAGGGGTCCGCCGGAGACCCAGTACTTC CASSLGRGPPETQYF
NA few TRBJ2-4 TRBV7-9 TGTGCCAGCAGCTTAGGGTCAGTAGCCAAAAACATTCAGTACTTC CASSLGSVAKNIQYF
NA many TRBJ2-1 TRBV6-2/TRBV6-3 TGTGCCAGCAGTTACTTACTAGAACCCTACAATGAGCAGTTCTTC CASSYLLEPYNEQFF
TRBD1 many TRBJ2-1 TRBV5-5 TGTGCCAGCAGCTTTGAGGGACAGGGGGTGAACAATGAGCAGTTCTTC CASSFEGQGVNNEQFF
NA few TRBJ2-3 TRBV19 TGTGCCAGTAATCCGGGCCCTGCTTTCACAGATACGCAGTATTTT CASNPGPAFTDTQYF
TRBD2 many TRBJ2-1 TRBV7-2 TGTGCCAGCAGCGGTAAAGCGGGGGGGAACAATGAGCAGTTCTTC CASSGKAGGNNEQFF
NA few TRBJ1-6 TRBV6-2/TRBV6-3 TGTGCCAGCAGCCCACACAGGGAGACCTCACCCCTCCACTTT CASSPHRETSPLHF
NA many TRBJ2-1 TRBV7-6 TGTGCCAGCAGCCAGGGGGGTTTACGGTACAATGAGCAGTTCTTC CASSQGGLRYNEQFF
TRBD1 many TRBJ2-3 TRBV29-1 TGCAGCGTTGAAGGACAGGGACGCACAGATACGCAGTATTTT CSVEGQGRTDTQYF
TRBD2 many TRBJ2-6 TRBV18 TGTGCCAGCTCACCAATTGCTAGCGGGGCAGCAGGGGCCAACGTCCTGACTTTC CASSPIASGAAGANVLTF
NA many TRBJ2-1 TRBV7-9 TGTGCCAGCAGCCCTTCTAAGGAATACAATGAGCAGTTCTTC CASSPSKEYNEQFF
NA many TRBJ1-2 TRBV7-9 TGTGCCAGCAGCTTAGTTGGGTGGGATGGCTACACCTTC CASSLVGWDGYTF
NA NA TRBJ2-2 TRBV28 TGTGCCAGCAGTCCCCCGGCACTGAAGCTGTTTTTT CASSPPALKLFF
TRBD1 few TRBJ1-2 TRBV29-1 TGCAGCGTCCGCTACCAAGGGGGACAGGGCCTTGGCTACACCTTC CSVRYQGGQGLGYTF
TRBD1 NA TRBJ1-1 TRBV27 TGTGCCAGCAGCCGACAGGGCTCTATGAACACTGAAGCTTTCTTT CASSRQGSMNTEAFF
NA few TRBJ2-1 TRBV27 TGTGCCAGCAGTTTATCCGGAACCTACAATGAGCAGTTCTTC CASSLSGTYNEQFF
TRBD2 NA TRBJ2-3 TRBV29-1 TGCAGCGTACCGGGACTAGCTTCGGATACGCAGTATTTT CSVPGLASDTQYF
NA NA TRBJ2-7 TRBV5-4 TGTGCCAGCAGCTTAAGCGACCGAGGAGCCTACGAGCAGTACTTC CASSLSDRGAYEQYF
TRBD1 few TRBJ2-5 TRBV12-3/TRBV12-4 TGTGCCAGCAGGCGCCGGGACAGGGTAGGCGCCCAGTACTTC CASRRRDRVGAQYF
NA NA TRBJ1-2 TRBV28 TGTGCCAGCAGTTTGAGGCACTATGGCTACACCTTC CASSLRHYGYTF
TRBD2 few TRBJ2-1 TRBV11-2 TGTGCCAGCAGCTTTACGGCTAGCGGGAGCCACAATGAGCAGTTCTTC CASSFTASGSHNEQFF
NA few TRBJ1-5 TRBV10-2 TGCGCCAGCAGTGGGACGGGACGGATCAATCAGCCCCAGCATTTT CASSGTGRINQPQHF
NA NA TRBJ1-2 TRBV29-1 TGCAGCGTCGCGGACACTACCTATGGCTACACCTTC CSVADTTYGYTF
TRBD1 NA TRBJ2-7 TRBV12-3/TRBV12-4 TGTGCCAGCAGCCGGGGACAGGCCTACGAGCAGTACTTC CASSRGQAYEQYF
NA many TRBJ1-6 TRBV5-1 TGCGCCAGCAGCATGATACAGGGTTCGGATTCACCCCTCCACTTT CASSMIQGSDSPLHF
TRBD2 NA TRBJ2-7 TRBV5-1 TGCGCCAGCAGCCTGGGACTAGCGGTAACCTACGAGCAGTACTTC CASSLGLAVTYEQYF
TRBD2 many TRBJ2-1 TRBV20-1 TGCAGTGCCCGGGGACTAGCGGGAGTGGATGAGCAGTTCTTC CSARGLAGVDEQFF
NA many TRBJ2-3 TRBV19 TGTGCCACCAGGACGGTGGGCACAGATACGCAGTATTTT CATRTVGTDTQYF
NA few TRBJ2-5 TRBV20-1 TGCAGTGCTAGTTCCTCACTTTGGGGGACCCAGTACTTC CSASSSLWGTQYF
TRBD2 NA TRBJ2-1 TRBV30 TGTGCCTGGAGTGTACGCGCTAGCGGGCCCCCAAAGCAGTTCTTC CAWSVRASGPPKQFF
NA many TRBJ1-3 TRBV12-3/TRBV12-4 TGTGCCAGCAGGGTAGCGGGGTCTGGAAACACCATATATTTT CASRVAGSGNTIYF
NA NA TRBJ2-5 TRBV5-1 TGCGCCAGCAGCCAAGGGGGATTCGGAGAGACCCAGTACTTC CASSQGGFGETQYF
TRBD1 NA TRBJ1-6 TRBV7-9 TGTGCCAGCAGCTTAGCCCGAACAGGGGTCGATAATTCACCCCTCCACTTT CASSLARTGVDNSPLHF
NA few TRBJ1-1 TRBV20-1 TGCAGTGCTAGCCCAGCTACTGAAGCTTTCTTT CSASPATEAFF
NA NA TRBJ2-7 TRBV6-6 TGTGCCAGCAGTTACTCGGGTATACGCTACGAGCAGTACTTC CASSYSGIRYEQYF
TRBD1 NA TRBJ1-4 TRBV18 TGTGCCAGCTCACCGACAGGGGATGACGAAAAACTGTTTTTT CASSPTGDDEKLFF
TRBD1 few TRBJ2-5 TRBV11-2 TGTGCCAGCAGACAGATCAGGGGGCGAGAGACCCAGTACTTC CASRQIRGRETQYF
NA few TRBJ1-2 TRBV5-1 TGCGCCAGCAGCTTTGGCAGCGCGAACTATGGCTACACCTTC CASSFGSANYGYTF
NA NA TRBJ1-1 TRBV28 TGTGCCAGCAGTACGGCTACTGAAGCTTTCTTT CASSTATEAFF
NA few TRBJ2-3 TRBV9 TGTGCCAGCAGCGTAGAAGATACGCAGTATTTT CASSVEDTQYF
TRBD2 few TRBJ2-7 TRBV7-6 TGTGCCAGCAGCTTAGGGTCTAGCGGGAGGGCCATCGAGCAGTACTTC CASSLGSSGRAIEQYF
TRBD1 many TRBJ2-2 TRBV27 TGTGCCAGCAGTCAAACCGGGACAGGGAACACCGGGGAGCTGTTTTTT CASSQTGTGNTGELFF
TRBD2 many TRBJ2-2 TRBV12-3/TRBV12-4 TGTGCCAGCAGCTCCCGGCGGGGGGGCACCGGGGAGCTGTTTTTT CASSSRRGGTGELFF
NA many TRBJ1-5 TRBV2 TGTGCCAGCAATGGACAGTTCAATCAGCCCCAGCATTTT CASNGQFNQPQHF
NA few TRBJ1-2 TRBV20-1 TGCAGTGCTAAAGGGGGGGCCGGGACAAACTATGGCTACACCTTC CSAKGGAGTNYGYTF
TRBD2 many TRBJ2-2 TRBV29-1 TGCAGCGTTCCTAGCGGGATGAACACCGGGGAGCTGTTTTTT CSVPSGMNTGELFF
NA NA TRBJ1-1 TRBV6-2/TRBV6-3 TGTGCCAGCAGACGGACCGGGAACACTGAAGCTTTCTTT CASRRTGNTEAFF
TRBD2 NA TRBJ2-7 TRBV18 TGTGCCAGCTCTCTTCGGGAGGGTGGGTCCTACGAGCAGTACTTC CASSLREGGSYEQYF
TRBD1 many TRBJ2-5 TRBV6-1 TGTGCCAGCAGTCCCCGACAGGGGGCCGACGGGGAGACCCAGTACTTC CASSPRQGADGETQYF
NA NA TRBJ1-5 TRBV7-2 TGTGCCAGCAGCTTAGAACCGGGACGAGGGCAGCCCCAGCATTTT CASSLEPGRGQPQHF
NA medium-sized TRBJ2-1 TRBV28 TGTGCCAGCAGTCAGACTAGCAATGAGCAGTTCTTC CASSQTSNEQFF
NA many TRBJ2-1 TRBV19 TGTGCCAGTAGTATAGATCTACGCTCCTACAATGAGCAGTTCTTC CASSIDLRSYNEQFF
TRBD2 NA TRBJ2-7 TRBV20-1 TGCAGTGCTAGAGATCCAACTAGCGTCTCCTACGAGCAGTACTTC CSARDPTSVSYEQYF
NA NA TRBJ1-5 TRBV28 TGTGCCAGCAGTTCCTTTGACAGCGTAGCATTT CASSSFDSVAF
NA few TRBJ2-3 TRBV20-1 TGCAGTGCTAAGCTTCTTAGCACAGATACGCAGTATTTT CSAKLLSTDTQYF
NA many TRBJ1-3 TRBV18 TGTGCCAGCTCACCGTCGGGACCAAGCTCTGGAAACACCATATATTTT CASSPSGPSSGNTIYF
NA many TRBJ2-5 TRBV6-6 TGTGCCAGCACCACTCAGGTTGGCAGGGGAGGGTCAGAGACCCAGTACTTC CASTTQVGRGGSETQYF
NA many TRBJ1-2 TRBV19 TGTGCCAGTAGTTTCAATCGACAGAACTATGGCTACACCTTC CASSFNRQNYGYTF
NA NA TRBJ2-7 TRBV28 TGTGCCAGCAGTTCTGGACTTATCTACGAGCAGTACTTC CASSSGLIYEQYF